Sequencing of this TCR beta chain was carried out in a study of T-cell memory formation after mild COVID-19. For the study at large: There were largely donor-specific TCR clusters.

A single record per CDR3 protein comes from TCRdb applying MiXCR to the 5' RACE reads. The top ten hold 42% of the sample, which has approximately 88,000 distinct CDR3 sequences, around a quarter seen once. CDR1 is MNHEY, CDR2 SVGAGI, per germline. V was pared by 0 bases and J by 8 bases, with 10 bases between. The CDR3 is made up of 13 amino acids. This clonotype is categorized as medium-sized. Material: PBMCs or a T cell subset sorted from them (not recorded which). The sequence came from a man between 18 and 29 years old who had mild COVID-19 (a few samples of this study predate the infection). Cell type and time point are not known. The J gene is TRBJ1-2, the V gene TRBV6-5; D is possibly TRBD1 (6 bases). The CDR3 spells CASSYSTRGGYTF. CDR3 nucleotides: TGTGCCAGCAGTTACTCGACCAGGGGAGGCTACACCTTC.